Following are 2 T cell receptor beta chains from one sample sequenced in a study of T cell responses to AZD1222 COVID-19 vaccine. The method was immunoSEQ multiplex PCR; TCRdb's version includes in-frame clones alone and lacks a portion of them. This sample has about 94,000 clones, with less than 85% found just once. The source was peripheral blood, collected 28 days after the second AZD1222 dose. The receptors stem from an adult who received the AZD1222 COVID-19 vaccine.

The genes are TRBV20-1 and TRBJ2-1, with no clear D. CDR3 length: 11 amino acids. V was pared by 5 bases and J by 7 bases, with 9 bases between. CDR1 is DFQATT, CDR2 SNEGSKA, per germline (reference sequence). This CDR3 is CSAGIRNEQFF. The CDR3 nucleotides are TGCAGTGCTGGGATAAGGAATGAGCAGTTCTTC.

This chain connects TRBV28 to TRBJ2-1; a possible D gene is TRBD1 (7 bases). This CDR3 comprises 13 residues. CDR1 and CDR2 (germline): MDHEN, SYDVKM. The V and J ends lost 5 bases and 10 bases respectively, with 15 bases between them. In DNA, the CDR3 is TGTGCCAGCAGTGCTCAGGGGGGAAGAGAGCAGTTCTTC. Translating it yields CASSAQGGREQFF.